The rows below give T cell receptor beta chains drawn from one sample of a study of post-analysis software for immune sequencing data. TCRdb reprocessed the PCR reads via MiXCR and lists one record per CDR3 protein. The sample includes 380,000 or so distinct CDR3 sequences, about a third of them seen just once. Material: blood. The receptors stem from a girl under 18 with multiple sclerosis. CDR3s include the opening cysteine and the closing phenylalanine or tryptophan. D genes are given only for firm matches. Clone size is stated in some rows and not others, as once, few, many or a class when expanded.

D gene,V gene,clone size,J gene,CDR3 DNA,CDR3 protein
TRBD1,TRBV28,once,TRBJ2-5,TGTGCCAGCAGCCGACGGACAGGCTGGGGGACCCAGTACTTC,CASSRRTGWGTQYF
TRBD2,TRBV29-1,few,TRBJ2-3,TGCAGCGTGACTAGCGGGGCCGGAGGAGATACGCAGTATTTT,CSVTSGAGGDTQYF
TRBD1,TRBV4-3,NA,TRBJ2-7,TGCGCCAGCAGCCAAGGTCGGAGGACAGGGGTTTACGAGCAGTACTTC,CASSQGRRTGVYEQYF
TRBD1,TRBV9,few,TRBJ2-6,TGTGCCAGCAGCGAGACAGGGGGCGCGACGTTTGGGGCCAACGTCCTGACTTTC,CASSETGGATFGANVLTF
NA,TRBV29-1,few,TRBJ2-3,TGCAGCGTTTCGACAGCAGATACGCAGTATTTT,CSVSTADTQYF
NA,TRBV2,NA,TRBJ1-1,TGTGCCAGCAGTGAGCGGGTTTCGAACACTGAAGCTTTCTTT,CASSERVSNTEAFF
NA,TRBV6-6,NA,TRBJ1-6,TGTGCCAGCGGCCTCGGGGAACGTGGCTCACCCCTCCACTTT,CASGLGERGSPLHF
TRBD1,TRBV20-1,NA,TRBJ1-1,TGCAGTGCTAGGCAGGGGGCGCGGAGCACTGAAGCTTTCTTT,CSARQGARSTEAFF
NA,TRBV4-3,NA,TRBJ2-6,TGCGCCAGCAGCCAAGAGGCTGGGCTGGGGGCCAACGTCCTGACTTTC,CASSQEAGLGANVLTF
NA,TRBV20-1,few,TRBJ2-7,TGCAGTGCTAGAGGGCTAACGGGGGAAAACTACGAGCAGTACTTC,CSARGLTGENYEQYF
NA,TRBV6-5,NA,TRBJ1-6,TGTGCCAGCAGTTACTTCAGTCCTCCGACCATAGGTTCACCCCTCCACTTT,CASSYFSPPTIGSPLHF
NA,TRBV5-1,NA,TRBJ1-1,TGCGCCAGCAGCTTGGGGCAGGGAATGGTCACTGAAGCTTTCTTT,CASSLGQGMVTEAFF
NA,TRBV4-2,few,TRBJ1-4,TGTGCCAGCAGCCAACGGCAGGGTAGCGAAAAACTGTTTTTT,CASSQRQGSEKLFF
NA,TRBV19,few,TRBJ1-6,TGTGCCAGTAGTATAGACAGCGCTGGATCACCCCTCCACTTT,CASSIDSAGSPLHF
NA,TRBV4-2,NA,TRBJ2-1,TGTGCCAGCAGCCCGCCCGGGACCCCCAATGAGCAGTTCTTC,CASSPPGTPNEQFF
TRBD2,TRBV4-1,once,TRBJ2-1,TGCGCCAGCAGCGAAGAAGTTCTAGCGGGGGAGCCCAATGAGCAGTTCTTC,CASSEEVLAGEPNEQFF
TRBD1,TRBV6-5,NA,TRBJ1-4,TGTGCCAGCAGTTTCTTACAAGGGACAGGCCTGGCAAAACTGTTTTTT,CASSFLQGTGLAKLFF
TRBD2,TRBV20-1,NA,TRBJ2-1,TGCAGTGCTAGAGATGCGCGGGGGGGCTACTACAATGAGCAGTTCTTC,CSARDARGGYYNEQFF
NA,TRBV6-5,NA,TRBJ1-2,TGTGCCAGCACTAGAACGGCGGACAGACTTGGCTACACCTTC,CASTRTADRLGYTF
NA,TRBV10-3,few,TRBJ2-7,TGTGCCATCAGAGGACGGTTGGGGTTCGAGCAGTACTTC,CAIRGRLGFEQYF
TRBD2,TRBV5-1,NA,TRBJ2-3,TGCGCCAGCAGCTTGCAACCCCCCGGGACTAGCGGGGGAGATACGCAGTATTTT,CASSLQPPGTSGGDTQYF
NA,TRBV29-1,few,TRBJ1-3,TGCAGCGTTGAAGGAACTGGAAACACCATATATTTT,CSVEGTGNTIYF
TRBD1,TRBV20-1,few,TRBJ2-7,TGCAGTGCCAGGACAGGGCAATTCAACGAGCAGTACTTC,CSARTGQFNEQYF
TRBD2,TRBV4-2,NA,TRBJ2-1,TGTGCCAGCAGCCAAGAAGGGACTAGCGGGGGTCGGAATGAGCAGTTCTTC,CASSQEGTSGGRNEQFF
NA,TRBV30,NA,TRBJ1-5,TGTGCCTGGAGTGTAGGGAGAGGCTCTGGCAATCAGCCCCAGCATTTT,CAWSVGRGSGNQPQHF
TRBD2,TRBV5-1,NA,TRBJ2-5,TGCGCCAGCAGCTTGCGGCTAGCGGGGCACAATGAGCAGTACTTC,CASSLRLAGHNEQYF
NA,TRBV4-2,NA,TRBJ2-1,TGTGCCAGCAGCCAAGAAGGTCTGCCGGGGGGCCTGCTAGATGAGCAGTTCTTC,CASSQEGLPGGLLDEQFF
NA,TRBV20-1,NA,TRBJ2-5,TGCAGTGCTAGTGGGGGTACCCAAGAGACCCAGTACTTC,CSASGGTQETQYF
NA,TRBV10-3,NA,TRBJ1-1,TGTGCCATCAGTGATCGTAGCGTTAACACTGAAGCTTTCTTT,CAISDRSVNTEAFF
NA,TRBV4-2,NA,TRBJ2-3,TGTGCCAGCAGCCAAGATGGGGGAGGTACAGATACGCAGTATTTT,CASSQDGGGTDTQYF
NA,TRBV4-3,NA,TRBJ2-5,TGCGCCAGCAGCCAAGGGAACTCGGTGGGAGAGACCCAGTACTTC,CASSQGNSVGETQYF
TRBD1,TRBV18,NA,TRBJ1-2,TGTGCCAGCTCCCCCACAGGGGACCCTGGCTATGGCTACACCTTC,CASSPTGDPGYGYTF
NA,TRBV13,NA,TRBJ2-1,TGTGCCAGCAGCTTCCTTAGCTCGGGGGGCAGTGAGCAGTTCTTC,CASSFLSSGGSEQFF
NA,TRBV10-3,NA,TRBJ2-1,TGTGCCATCGGGACCGGGATTACCAACAATGAGCAGTTCTTC,CAIGTGITNNEQFF
NA,TRBV28,NA,TRBJ1-5,TGTGCCAGCACCGCGACGTTACTACGACGGCGCAATCAGCCCCAGCATTTT,CASTATLLRRRNQPQHF
NA,TRBV10-3,few,TRBJ1-2,TGTGCCATCAGTGAAAGTGGATATGGCTACACCTTC,CAISESGYGYTF
NA,TRBV5-5,NA,TRBJ2-1,TGTGCCAGCAACTGGCGGGCGAGGGATGAGCAGTTCTTC,CASNWRARDEQFF
NA,TRBV11-2,NA,TRBJ1-3,TGTGCCAGCAGCGCCATCACAGGGCCCAGGGGAAACACCATATATTTT,CASSAITGPRGNTIYF
NA,TRBV4-1,many,TRBJ2-7,TGCGCCAGCAGCCAAGAGGTCAGCACCTACGAGCAGTACTTC,CASSQEVSTYEQYF